This T cell receptor (beta chain) comes out of a study of CD8 T cells in Susac syndrome. CDR1 is DFQATT, CDR2 SNEGSKA, per germline (reference sequence). V lost 6 bases, J lost 0 bases, and 13 bases lay in between. The CDR3 runs to 14 residues. RNA amounts of roughly 0.45 to 1 ug underwent reverse transcription with random hexamers. It was immunoSEQ multiplex PCR that amplified TCR beta CDR3 across 54 Vbeta and 13 Jbeta. TCRdb passed the immunoSEQ multiplex PCR reads through MiXCR, listing each CDR3 protein once. The repertoire has tens of thousands of distinct CDR3 sequences, around 94% of them found once; the top ten carry 0.2%. Sequencing of TCR beta was performed on blood CD8+ and CD4+ T cells. While CD8+ and CD4+ T cells were isolated negatively, TEMRA cells were enriched by FACS.

The chain uses TRBV20-1 and TRBJ2-3, with D uncertain. This receptor was obtained from a human donor in good health. What was sequenced was CD8+ T cells from PBMCs. CDR3 sequence reads: CSAHSDPSTDTQYF. As DNA, the CDR3 is TGCAGTGCCCATTCGGACCCCAGCACAGATACGCAGTATTTT.